A selection of T cell receptor beta chains follows, all from one sample in a study of blood T cell repertoires in COVID-19. Only in-frame clones appear in the TCRdb table, and some are missing; sequencing was by immunoSEQ multiplex PCR. The data hold approximately 77,000 clones, with roughly four fifths observed a single time. The sequenced material came from peripheral blood. The receptors were gathered from a man aged 70-80 years with active or convalescent COVID-19. Each CDR3 is given with its conserved first and last residue. The D gene is left open where the match is weak. For some rows the clone size is stated as once, few or many, or as a class when expanded; others skip it.

clone_size	d_call	j_call	v_call	cdr3_nt	cdr3_aa
NA	NA	TRBJ1-5	TRBV29-1	TGCAGCGTTCGAGGGAACAATCAGCCCCAGCATTTT	CSVRGNNQPQHF
NA	NA	TRBJ1-6	TRBV24-1	TGTGCCACCAGTGATTGGGGGGGACACAGGAGCTCCTATAATTCACCCCTCCACTTT	CATSDWGGHRSSYNSPLHF
NA	TRBD2	TRBJ2-5	TRBV7-7	TGTGCTAGCAGCTTAGGCCGAGCGGGGGAAGTATGGGAGACCCAGTACTTC	CASSLGRAGEVWETQYF
NA	NA	TRBJ1-5	TRBV10-3	TGTGCCATCAGTGAGATCGGGGATGGTCAGCCCCAGCATTTT	CAISEIGDGQPQHF
NA	TRBD1	TRBJ2-1	TRBV9	TGTGCCAGCAGGGGGACCGGGACAGGGGAGAATGAGCAGTTCTTC	CASRGTGTGENEQFF
NA	TRBD1	TRBJ2-7	TRBV5-4	TGTGCCAGCAGCAGTACAGGGGGCGAGGTCTCCTACGAGCAGTACTTC	CASSSTGGEVSYEQYF
NA	NA	TRBJ1-2	TRBV28	TGTGCCAGCAGTCCCAGGGGTCTGGATGGCTACACCTTC	CASSPRGLDGYTF
NA	TRBD1	TRBJ1-6	TRBV6-1	TGTGCCAGCAGTGTAATACCGGGACAGCATAATTCACCCCTCCACTTT	CASSVIPGQHNSPLHF
few	NA	TRBJ2-2	TRBV30	TGTGCCTGGAGTACCACAGGGATCGGGGAGCTGTTTTTT	CAWSTTGIGELFF
NA	NA	TRBJ2-1	TRBV5-1	TGCGCCAGCAGCTTGTGGTCAGGTGCAAACTACAATGAGCAGTTCTTC	CASSLWSGANYNEQFF
NA	NA	TRBJ2-3	TRBV5-6	TGTGCCAGCAGCTTTTCGGGCACAGATACGCAGTATTTT	CASSFSGTDTQYF
NA	NA	TRBJ1-5	TRBV6-1	TGTGCCAGCAGTGATCGGGGGTTTATGCAGCCCCAGCATTTT	CASSDRGFMQPQHF
NA	NA	TRBJ2-1	TRBV7-2	TGTGCCAGCAGACCACCCGCGGCTAGCTCCTACAATGAGCAGTTCTTC	CASRPPAASSYNEQFF
few	NA	TRBJ2-5	TRBV27	TGTGCCAGCAGTTTAGGACATTTTGAGACCCAGTACTTC	CASSLGHFETQYF
few	TRBD1	TRBJ2-7	TRBV12-5	TGTGCTAGTGCCCGAGGGGGCACGGACTACGAGCAGTACTTC	CASARGGTDYEQYF
NA	NA	TRBJ1-5	TRBV19	TGTGCCACAGACATGCGGGGTACAGGTTCTCGTCAGCCCCAGCATTTT	CATDMRGTGSRQPQHF
NA	NA	TRBJ1-4	TRBV11-3	TGTGCCAGCAGCTTAGATCAGGTTACGACTAATGAAAAACTGTTTTTT	CASSLDQVTTNEKLFF
NA	TRBD1	TRBJ2-7	TRBV7-9	TGTGCCAGCAGCTCAACAGCTGGGGACAGAACCTACGAGCAGTACTTC	CASSSTAGDRTYEQYF
NA	TRBD2	TRBJ2-7	TRBV28	TGTGCCAGCAGTCCCGCAGGTGAGGTAGCGGGGCTTGAGCAGTACTTC	CASSPAGEVAGLEQYF
NA	TRBD2	TRBJ2-3	TRBV5-6	TGTGCCAGCAGCCGCGCGGGGGGCCGGAATACGCAGTATTTT	CASSRAGGRNTQYF
NA	NA	TRBJ2-2	TRBV2	TGTGCCAGCAGTGGGCTTACCCAGGGGACCGGGGAGCTGTTTTTT	CASSGLTQGTGELFF
NA	NA	TRBJ1-6	TRBV6-5	TGTGCCAGCAGTTACGTGGGGGGTGATAATTCACCCCTCCACTTT	CASSYVGGDNSPLHF
NA	NA	TRBJ2-7	TRBV5-1	TGCGCCAGCAGCTTGCCAGAGGGGGACCACGAGCAGTACTTC	CASSLPEGDHEQYF
NA	TRBD2	TRBJ2-1	TRBV2	TGTGCCAGCAGTGAATGGACGGGGGGGCTTCGCGTGAAGCAGTTCTTC	CASSEWTGGLRVKQFF
once	NA	TRBJ1-2	TRBV30	TGTGCCTGGACCCTAAAAGAGAGCGGCTACACCTTC	CAWTLKESGYTF
NA	TRBD1	TRBJ1-6	TRBV19	TGTGCCAGTAAAATTCAGGGACAGCAAAATTCACCCCTCCACTTT	CASKIQGQQNSPLHF
NA	NA	TRBJ2-7	TRBV9	TGTGCCAGCAGCGTTCTACAGGATGACGAGCAGTACTTC	CASSVLQDDEQYF
few	NA	TRBJ2-7	TRBV7-2	TGTGCCAGCAGCTTAGGGAACACCACTATACTCTACGAGCAGTACTTC	CASSLGNTTILYEQYF
many	NA	TRBJ1-1	TRBV18	TGTGCCAGCTCACCCGACGACGACGGCGGGTGGACTGAAGCTTTCTTT	CASSPDDDGGWTEAFF
few	TRBD1	TRBJ2-7	TRBV6-6	TGTGCCAGCACTGGGACAGGGACAAACGAGCAGTACTTC	CASTGTGTNEQYF
NA	TRBD1	TRBJ1-1	TRBV28	TGTGCCAGCAGCCGAGGGGGCTTGGCGAACACTGAAGCTTTCTTT	CASSRGGLANTEAFF
NA	TRBD2	TRBJ2-5	TRBV9	TGTGCCAGCAGCGCGACTAGCGGGGGCCGAGGAGAGACCCAGTACTTC	CASSATSGGRGETQYF
NA	NA	TRBJ2-3	TRBV9	TGTGCCAGCAAACAGGGTGATTTCGCAGATACGCAGTATTTT	CASKQGDFADTQYF
NA	NA	TRBJ1-6	TRBV10-1	TGCGCCAGCAGTGAGAACAGTGGGAATTCACCCCTCCACTTT	CASSENSGNSPLHF
NA	TRBD2	TRBJ2-1	TRBV2	TGTGCCAGCAGCCCCGGGACTAGGAGGGGAGAGCAGTTCTTC	CASSPGTRRGEQFF
few	NA	TRBJ2-1	TRBV12-3/TRBV12-4	TGTGCCAGCAGTTTAGGGTCAGGGAATGAGCAGTTCTTC	CASSLGSGNEQFF
few	TRBD2	TRBJ2-3	TRBV28	TGTGCCAGCAGTTCCGGACTAGCCTTGTTATCGTCAACAGATACGCAGTATTTT	CASSSGLALLSSTDTQYF
NA	TRBD2	TRBJ2-7	TRBV3-1/TRBV3-2	TGTGCCAGCAGCCAAGATCTTGGGCTAGCGGGGGGTAACGAGCAGTACTTC	CASSQDLGLAGGNEQYF
NA	TRBD1	TRBJ1-2	TRBV6-6	TGTGCCAGCAGTCATTACCCCGGGACAGGGGACAAATATGGCTACACCTTC	CASSHYPGTGDKYGYTF
NA	TRBD2	TRBJ2-3	TRBV9	TGTGCCAGCAGCGTAGGGCTAGCGGGGGGCTTTATGGGAGATACGCAGTATTTT	CASSVGLAGGFMGDTQYF
NA	TRBD2	TRBJ2-3	TRBV10-1	TGCGCCAGCAGTGAACTACTAGCGGGGACCACAGATACGCAGTATTTT	CASSELLAGTTDTQYF
NA	TRBD1	TRBJ2-7	TRBV28	TGTGCCAGCACCTCCCCCTTGACAGGGAACGAGCAGTACTTC	CASTSPLTGNEQYF
NA	NA	TRBJ1-1	TRBV5-6	TGTGCCAGCAGCTTCGGCCGGCTGCGGGCATATGGGGCTTTCTTT	CASSFGRLRAYGAFF
once	TRBD1	TRBJ1-4	TRBV30	TGTGCCTGGAGTTTCCAGACAGGGGTTAATGAAAAACTGTTTTTT	CAWSFQTGVNEKLFF
NA	NA	TRBJ1-3	TRBV7-6	TGTGCCAGCAGCCCCCAGGCTGGAAACACCATATATTTT	CASSPQAGNTIYF
NA	TRBD1	TRBJ1-1	TRBV11-2	TGTGCCAGCAGCCTCCAGGGGGGAGGTGCAGAAGCTTTCTTT	CASSLQGGGAEAFF
NA	TRBD1	TRBJ1-3	TRBV5-1	TGCGCCAGCACCGCGACCGGGACAGCAGGAAACACCATATATTTT	CASTATGTAGNTIYF
few	NA	TRBJ1-5	TRBV10-3	TGTGCCATCCAGCGCTCCGGCTCAGGGGATGATAGCAATCAGCCCCAGCATTTT	CAIQRSGSGDDSNQPQHF
NA	NA	TRBJ1-2	TRBV7-2	TGTGCCAGCAGGGGAGGGGGGGCAAGTTATGGCTACACCTTC	CASRGGGASYGYTF
NA	NA	TRBJ1-5	TRBV15	TGTGCCACCAGCGGCGACAGGTATAGCAATCAGCCCCAGCATTTT	CATSGDRYSNQPQHF
NA	NA	TRBJ1-5	TRBV19	TGTGCCAGTAGCCCAGGGGCAGGGGCTGGTCAGCCCCAGCATTTT	CASSPGAGAGQPQHF
NA	NA	TRBJ1-5	TRBV4-2	TGTGCCAGCAGCCAAGACACTTACGGGGATCAGCCCCAGCATTTT	CASSQDTYGDQPQHF
NA	TRBD2	TRBJ2-3	TRBV3-1/TRBV3-2	TGTGCCAGCAGCCTAAAAAGCGGGGGGTGGGACACAGATACGCAGTATTTT	CASSLKSGGWDTDTQYF
NA	NA	TRBJ1-4	TRBV29-1	TGCAGCGTTGAGGTACGGGGTAAGGATGAAAAACTGTTTTTT	CSVEVRGKDEKLFF
NA	TRBD1	TRBJ2-7	TRBV2	TGTGCCAGCAATGCACCCAACAGGGGTTTTGATAGGGTGCAGTACTTC	CASNAPNRGFDRVQYF
NA	NA	TRBJ1-6	TRBV12-5	TGTGCTAGTGGTTTGTGGGGGGACTCCTATAATTCACCCCTCCACTTT	CASGLWGDSYNSPLHF
NA	NA	TRBJ2-1	TRBV7-9	TGTGCCAGCAGCTTTATCGTCAGGGATTCGTATGAGCAGTTCTTC	CASSFIVRDSYEQFF
NA	NA	TRBJ2-5	TRBV18	TGTGCCAGCTCACCACCGGCAGGGGATAGAGAGACCCAGTACTTC	CASSPPAGDRETQYF
NA	NA	TRBJ1-1	TRBV7-9	TGTGCCAGCAGCTTATCCGCCGGCGGGAACACTGAAGCTTTCTTT	CASSLSAGGNTEAFF